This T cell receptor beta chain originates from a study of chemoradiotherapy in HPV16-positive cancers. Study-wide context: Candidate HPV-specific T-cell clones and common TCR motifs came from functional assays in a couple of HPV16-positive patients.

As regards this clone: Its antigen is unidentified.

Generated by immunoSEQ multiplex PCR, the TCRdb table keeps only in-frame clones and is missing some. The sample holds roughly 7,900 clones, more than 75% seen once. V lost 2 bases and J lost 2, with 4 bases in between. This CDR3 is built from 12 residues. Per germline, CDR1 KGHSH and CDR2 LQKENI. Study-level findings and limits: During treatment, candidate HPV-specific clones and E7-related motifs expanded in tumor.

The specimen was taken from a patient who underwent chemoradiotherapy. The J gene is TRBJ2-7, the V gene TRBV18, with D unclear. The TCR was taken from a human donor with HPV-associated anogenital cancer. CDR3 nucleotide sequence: TGTGCCAGCTCACCAACCACCTACGAGCAGTACTTC. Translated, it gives CASSPTTYEQYF.